The clone carrying this TCR beta chain was counted a few times. Clinicians diagnosed patients from clinical symptoms, serum thyroxine and TRAb, thyroid ultrasound and orbital computed tomography. This sample stems from a study of T cells in Graves' hyperthyroidism and ophthalmopathy. Study details: The authors collected peripheral blood at initial diagnosis, before any treatment.

Amplification of TCR beta CDR3 regions used RNA as the template. The HTBI primer set served for first-round RT-PCR of the TCR CDR3. Using its own MiXCR run on the multiplex PCR reads, TCRdb lists one record per CDR3 protein. The data contain approximately 360,000 distinct CDR3 sequences, about a sixth of them singletons. The CDR3 sequence is 14 residues long. The V gene's germline CDR1 is LNHNV and CDR2 YYDKDF (reference sequence). Trimming removed 0 bases from V and 5 bases from J, with 11 bases in between. V is TRBV15 and J is TRBJ2-7; TRBD1 is a possible D gene (6 bases). This sequence was found in a woman between 18 and 30 years old with Graves' hyperthyroidism that later progressed to Graves' ophthalmopathy. Source material: blood. Written as DNA, the CDR3 is TGTGCCACCAGCAGAGAAGGACAGTGGCACGAGCAGTACTTC. Encoded protein: CATSREGQWHEQYF.